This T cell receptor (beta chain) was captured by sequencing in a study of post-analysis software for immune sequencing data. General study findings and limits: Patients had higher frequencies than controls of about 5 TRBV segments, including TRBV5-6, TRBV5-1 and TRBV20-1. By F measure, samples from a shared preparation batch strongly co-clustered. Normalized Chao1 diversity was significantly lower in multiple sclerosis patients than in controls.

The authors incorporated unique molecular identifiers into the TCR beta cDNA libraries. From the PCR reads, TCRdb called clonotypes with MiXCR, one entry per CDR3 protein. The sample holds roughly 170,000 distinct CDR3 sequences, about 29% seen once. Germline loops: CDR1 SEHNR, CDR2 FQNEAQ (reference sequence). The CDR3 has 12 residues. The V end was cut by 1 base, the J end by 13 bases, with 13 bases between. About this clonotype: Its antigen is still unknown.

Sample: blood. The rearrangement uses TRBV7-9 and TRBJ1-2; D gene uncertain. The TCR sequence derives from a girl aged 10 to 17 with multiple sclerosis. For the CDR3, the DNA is TGTGCCAGCAGCTTAGTGGGCCAGCGAAGCACCTTC. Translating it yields CASSLVGQRSTF. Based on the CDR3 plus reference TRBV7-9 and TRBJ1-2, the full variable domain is DTGVSQNPRHKITKRGQNVTFRCDPISEHNRLYWYRQTLGQGPEFLTYFQNEAQLEKSRLLSDRFSAERPKGSFSTLEIQRTEQGDSAMYLCASSLVGQRSTFGSGTRLTVV.